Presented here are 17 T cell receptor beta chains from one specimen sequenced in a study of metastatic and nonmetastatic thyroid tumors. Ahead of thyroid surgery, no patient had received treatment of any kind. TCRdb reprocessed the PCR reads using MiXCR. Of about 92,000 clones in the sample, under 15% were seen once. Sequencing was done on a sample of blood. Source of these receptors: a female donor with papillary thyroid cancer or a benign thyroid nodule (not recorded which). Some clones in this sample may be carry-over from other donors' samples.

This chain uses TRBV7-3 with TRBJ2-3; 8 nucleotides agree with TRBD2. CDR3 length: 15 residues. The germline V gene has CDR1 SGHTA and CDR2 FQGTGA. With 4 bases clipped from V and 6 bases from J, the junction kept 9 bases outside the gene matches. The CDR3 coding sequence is TGTGCCAGCAGCTCGCCGGGGGGGGGCGGCGATACGCAGTATTTT. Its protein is CASSSPGGGGDTQYF.

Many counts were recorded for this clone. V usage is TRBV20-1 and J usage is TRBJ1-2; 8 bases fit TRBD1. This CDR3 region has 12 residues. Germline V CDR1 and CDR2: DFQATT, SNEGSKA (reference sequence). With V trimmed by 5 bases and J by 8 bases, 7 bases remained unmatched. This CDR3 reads CSADRDRQGYTF. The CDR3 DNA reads TGCAGTGCTGACCGGGACAGGCAAGGCTACACCTTC.

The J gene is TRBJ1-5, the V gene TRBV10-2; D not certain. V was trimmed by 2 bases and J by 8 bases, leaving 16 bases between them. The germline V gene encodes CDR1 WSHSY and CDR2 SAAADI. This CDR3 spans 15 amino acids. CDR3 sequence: CASSENIGGNKPQHF. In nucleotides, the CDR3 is TGCGCCAGCAGTGAGAACATCGGAGGAAATAAGCCCCAGCATTTT.

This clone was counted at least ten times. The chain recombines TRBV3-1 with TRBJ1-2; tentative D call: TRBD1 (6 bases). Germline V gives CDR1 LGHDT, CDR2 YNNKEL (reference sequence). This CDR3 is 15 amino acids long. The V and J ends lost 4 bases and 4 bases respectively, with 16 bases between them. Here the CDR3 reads CASSPSDGGFYGYTF. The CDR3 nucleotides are TGTGCCAGCAGCCCCTCCGATGGGGGCTTCTATGGCTACACCTTC.

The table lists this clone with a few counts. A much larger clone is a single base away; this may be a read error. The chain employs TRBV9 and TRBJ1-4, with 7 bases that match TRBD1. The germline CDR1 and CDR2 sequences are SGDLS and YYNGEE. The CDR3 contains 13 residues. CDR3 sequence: CAISATGNEKLFF. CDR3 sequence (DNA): TGTGCCATCAGCGCGACAGGGAATGAAAAACTGTTTTTT.

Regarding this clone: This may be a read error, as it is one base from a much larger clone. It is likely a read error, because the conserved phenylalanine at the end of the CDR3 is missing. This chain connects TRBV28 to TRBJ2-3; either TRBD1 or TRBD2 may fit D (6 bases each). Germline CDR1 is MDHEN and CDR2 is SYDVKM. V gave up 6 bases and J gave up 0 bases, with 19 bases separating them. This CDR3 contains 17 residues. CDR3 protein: CASSTQGGGGSTDTQYL. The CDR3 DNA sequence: TGTGCCAGCAGCACTCAGGGCGGAGGGGGAAGCACAGATACGCAGTATCTT.

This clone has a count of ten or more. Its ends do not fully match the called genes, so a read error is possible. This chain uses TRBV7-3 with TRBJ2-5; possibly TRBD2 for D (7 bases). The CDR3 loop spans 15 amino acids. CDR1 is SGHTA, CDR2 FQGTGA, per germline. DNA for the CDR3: TGTGCCAGCAGCTTAAGGGGGGGGCCTCAAGATACCCAGTACTTC. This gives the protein CASSLRGGPQDTQYF. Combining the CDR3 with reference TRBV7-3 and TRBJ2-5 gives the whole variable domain GAGVSQTPSNKVTEKGKYVELRCDPISGHTALYWYRQSLGQGPEFLIYFQGTGAADDSGLPNDRFFAVRPEGSVSTLKIQRTERGDSAVYLCASSLRGGPQDTQYFGPGTRLLVL.

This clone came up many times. CDR3 loop: CASSTGNSNQPQHF. CDR3 nucleotides: TGTGCCAGCAGCACCGGAAATAGCAATCAGCCCCAGCATTTT. The rearrangement links TRBV6-1 to TRBJ1-5; D remains ambiguous. Trimming took off 6 bases at V and 0 bases at J, with 9 bases between the two ends. CDR1 MNHNS and CDR2 SASEGT come from the germline V gene. The CDR3 is 14 residues long.

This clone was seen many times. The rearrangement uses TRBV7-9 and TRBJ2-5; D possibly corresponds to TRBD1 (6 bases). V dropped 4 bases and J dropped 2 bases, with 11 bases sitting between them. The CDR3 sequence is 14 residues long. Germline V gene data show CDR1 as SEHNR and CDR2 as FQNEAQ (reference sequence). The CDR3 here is CASSSTGRQETQYF. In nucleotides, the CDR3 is TGTGCCAGCAGCTCGACAGGCAGACAAGAGACCCAGTACTTC.

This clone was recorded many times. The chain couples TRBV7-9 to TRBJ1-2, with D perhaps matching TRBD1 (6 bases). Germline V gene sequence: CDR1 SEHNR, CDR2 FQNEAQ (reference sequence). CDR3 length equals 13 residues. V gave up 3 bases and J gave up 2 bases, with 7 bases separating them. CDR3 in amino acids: CASSLDSNYGYTF. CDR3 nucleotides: TGTGCCAGCAGCTTGGACAGCAACTATGGCTACACCTTC.

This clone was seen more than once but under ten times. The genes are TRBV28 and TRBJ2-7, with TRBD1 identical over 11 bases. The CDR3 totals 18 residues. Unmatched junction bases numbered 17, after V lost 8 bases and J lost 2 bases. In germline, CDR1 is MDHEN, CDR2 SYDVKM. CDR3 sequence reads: CASGGGQGVRQFPYEQYF. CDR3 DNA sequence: TGTGCCAGCGGTGGGGGACAGGGGGTAAGACAGTTCCCCTACGAGCAGTACTTC.

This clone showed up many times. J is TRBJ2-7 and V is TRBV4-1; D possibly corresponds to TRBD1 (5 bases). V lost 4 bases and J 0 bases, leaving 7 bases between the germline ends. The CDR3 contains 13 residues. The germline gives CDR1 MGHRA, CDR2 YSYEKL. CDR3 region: CASSLTDSYEQYF. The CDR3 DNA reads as TGCGCCAGCAGCCTGACAGACTCCTACGAGCAGTACTTC.

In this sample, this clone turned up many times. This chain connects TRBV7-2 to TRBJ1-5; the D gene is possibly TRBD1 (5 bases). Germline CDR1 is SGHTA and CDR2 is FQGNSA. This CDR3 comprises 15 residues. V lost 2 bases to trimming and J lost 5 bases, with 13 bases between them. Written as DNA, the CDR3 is TGTGCCAGCAGCTTATCCAGGGTCACATATCAGCCCCAGCATTTT. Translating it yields CASSLSRVTYQPQHF.

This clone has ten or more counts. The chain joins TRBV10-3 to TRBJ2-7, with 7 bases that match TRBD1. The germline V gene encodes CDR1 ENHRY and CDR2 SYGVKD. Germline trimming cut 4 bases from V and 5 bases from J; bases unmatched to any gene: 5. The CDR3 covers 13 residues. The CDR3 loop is CAISGTGHNEQYF. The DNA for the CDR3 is TGTGCCATCAGTGGGACAGGTCACAACGAGCAGTACTTC.

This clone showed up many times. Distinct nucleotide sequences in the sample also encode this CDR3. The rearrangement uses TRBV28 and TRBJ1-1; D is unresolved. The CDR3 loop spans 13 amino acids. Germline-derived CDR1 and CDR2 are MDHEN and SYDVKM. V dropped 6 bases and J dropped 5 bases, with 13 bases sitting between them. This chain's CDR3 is CASSRIGRTEAFF. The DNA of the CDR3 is TGTGCCAGCAGCCGTATTGGTCGGACTGAAGCTTTCTTT.

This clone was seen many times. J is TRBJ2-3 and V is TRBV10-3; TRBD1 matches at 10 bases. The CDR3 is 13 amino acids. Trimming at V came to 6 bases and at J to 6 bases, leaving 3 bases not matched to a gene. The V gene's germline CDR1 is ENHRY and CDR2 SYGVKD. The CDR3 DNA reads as TGTGCCATCAGCGGGACAGGGGACGATACGCAGTATTTT. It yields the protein CAISGTGDDTQYF.

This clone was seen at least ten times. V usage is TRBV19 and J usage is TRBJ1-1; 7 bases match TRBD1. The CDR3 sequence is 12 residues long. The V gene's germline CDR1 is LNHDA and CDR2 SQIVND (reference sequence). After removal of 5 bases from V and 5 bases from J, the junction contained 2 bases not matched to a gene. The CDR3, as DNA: TGTGCCAGTAGTCCAGGGGGGACTGAAGCTTTCTTT. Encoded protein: CASSPGGTEAFF.